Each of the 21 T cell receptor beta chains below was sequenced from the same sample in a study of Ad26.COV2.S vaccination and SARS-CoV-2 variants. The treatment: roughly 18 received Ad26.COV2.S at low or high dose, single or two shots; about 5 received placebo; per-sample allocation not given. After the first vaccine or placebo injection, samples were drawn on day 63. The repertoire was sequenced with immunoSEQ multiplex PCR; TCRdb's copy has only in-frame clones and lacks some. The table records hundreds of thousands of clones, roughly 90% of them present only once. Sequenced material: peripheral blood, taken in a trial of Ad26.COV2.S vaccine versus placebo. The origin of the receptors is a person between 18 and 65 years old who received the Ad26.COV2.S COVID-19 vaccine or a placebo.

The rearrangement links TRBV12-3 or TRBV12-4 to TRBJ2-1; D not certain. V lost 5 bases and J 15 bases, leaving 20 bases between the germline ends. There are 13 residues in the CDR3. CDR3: CASSVGPTSFGFF. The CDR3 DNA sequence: TGTGCCAGCAGTGTGGGCCCAACCTCCTTCGGGTTCTTC.

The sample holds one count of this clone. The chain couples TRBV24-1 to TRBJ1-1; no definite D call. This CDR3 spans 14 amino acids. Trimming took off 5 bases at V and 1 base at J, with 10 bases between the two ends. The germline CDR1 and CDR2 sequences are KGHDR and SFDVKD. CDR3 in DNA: TGTGCCACCAGTGCCGCTGACAAGAACACTGAAGCTTTCTTT. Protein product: CATSAADKNTEAFF.

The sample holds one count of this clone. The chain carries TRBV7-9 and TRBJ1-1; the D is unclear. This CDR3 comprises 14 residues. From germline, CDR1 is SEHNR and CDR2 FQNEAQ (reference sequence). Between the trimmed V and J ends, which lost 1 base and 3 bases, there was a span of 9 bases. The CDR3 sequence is CASSLGAVHTEAFF. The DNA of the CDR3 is TGTGCCAGCAGCTTAGGGGCGGTCCACACTGAAGCTTTCTTT.

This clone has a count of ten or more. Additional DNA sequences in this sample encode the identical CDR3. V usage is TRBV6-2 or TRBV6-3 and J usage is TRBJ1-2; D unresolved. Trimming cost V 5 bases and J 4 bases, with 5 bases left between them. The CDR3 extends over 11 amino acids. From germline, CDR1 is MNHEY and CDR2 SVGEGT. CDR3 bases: TGTGCCAGCAGTCCCGGCTATGGCTACACCTTC. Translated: CASSPGYGYTF.

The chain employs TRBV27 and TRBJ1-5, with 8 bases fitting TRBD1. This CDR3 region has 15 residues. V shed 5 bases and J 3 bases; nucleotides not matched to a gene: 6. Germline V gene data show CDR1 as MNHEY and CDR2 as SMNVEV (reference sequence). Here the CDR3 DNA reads TGTGCCAGCAGTACCCGGGACAGGTTCAATCAGCCCCAGCATTTT. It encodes CASSTRDRFNQPQHF.

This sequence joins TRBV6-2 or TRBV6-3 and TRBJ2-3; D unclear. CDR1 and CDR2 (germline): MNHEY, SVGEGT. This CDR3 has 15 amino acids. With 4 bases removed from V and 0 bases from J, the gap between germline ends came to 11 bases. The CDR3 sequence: CASSSLDTSTDTQYF. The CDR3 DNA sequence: TGTGCCAGCAGTTCCCTTGATACTAGCACAGATACGCAGTATTTT.

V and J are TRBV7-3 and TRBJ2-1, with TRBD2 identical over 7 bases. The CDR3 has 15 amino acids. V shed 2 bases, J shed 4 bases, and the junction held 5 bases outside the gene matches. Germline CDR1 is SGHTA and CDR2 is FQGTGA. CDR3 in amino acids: CASSLAGDWYNEQFF. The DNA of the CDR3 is TGTGCCAGCAGCTTAGCGGGGGACTGGTACAATGAGCAGTTCTTC.

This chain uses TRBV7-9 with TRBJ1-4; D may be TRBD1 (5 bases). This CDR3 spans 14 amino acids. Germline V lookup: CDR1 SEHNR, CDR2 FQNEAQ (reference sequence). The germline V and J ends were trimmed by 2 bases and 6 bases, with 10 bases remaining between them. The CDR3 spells CASSLTGPYEKLFF. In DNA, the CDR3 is TGTGCCAGCAGCTTAACAGGCCCCTATGAAAAACTGTTTTTT. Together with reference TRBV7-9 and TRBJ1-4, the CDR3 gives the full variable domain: DTGVSQNPRHKITKRGQNVTFRCDPISEHNRLYWYRQTLGQGPEFLTYFQNEAQLEKSRLLSDRFSAERPKGSFSTLEIQRTEQGDSAMYLCASSLTGPYEKLFFGSGTQLSVL.

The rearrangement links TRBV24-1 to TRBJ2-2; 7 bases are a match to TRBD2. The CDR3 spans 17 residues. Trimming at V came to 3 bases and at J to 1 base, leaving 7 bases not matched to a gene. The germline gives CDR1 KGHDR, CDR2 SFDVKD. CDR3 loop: CATSDPGGRLNTGELFF. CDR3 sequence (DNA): TGTGCCACCAGTGATCCGGGGGGACGTCTGAACACCGGGGAGCTGTTTTTT.

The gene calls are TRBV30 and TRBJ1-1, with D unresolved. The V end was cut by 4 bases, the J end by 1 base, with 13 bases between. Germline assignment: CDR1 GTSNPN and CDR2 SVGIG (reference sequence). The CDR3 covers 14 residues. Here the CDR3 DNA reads TGTGCCTGGACTCTCCTTAGGTCGAACACTGAAGCTTTCTTT. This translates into CAWTLLRSNTEAFF.

CDR3 amino acids: CASSYSGVGANVLTF. In DNA, the CDR3 is TGTGCCAGCAGTTACTCGGGGGTAGGGGCCAACGTCCTGACTTTC. The chain joins TRBV6-5 to TRBJ2-6; possibly TRBD1 or TRBD2 for D (5 bases each). V lost 0 bases and J lost 4, with 7 bases in between. The germline V gene encodes CDR1 MNHEY and CDR2 SVGAGI. There are 15 residues in the CDR3.

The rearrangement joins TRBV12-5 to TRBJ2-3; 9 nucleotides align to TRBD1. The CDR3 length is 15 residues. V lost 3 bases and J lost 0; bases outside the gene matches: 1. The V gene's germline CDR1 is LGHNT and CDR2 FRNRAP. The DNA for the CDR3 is TGTGCTAGTGGTTTCGGGACAGGGAGCACAGATACGCAGTATTTT. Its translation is CASGFGTGSTDTQYF.

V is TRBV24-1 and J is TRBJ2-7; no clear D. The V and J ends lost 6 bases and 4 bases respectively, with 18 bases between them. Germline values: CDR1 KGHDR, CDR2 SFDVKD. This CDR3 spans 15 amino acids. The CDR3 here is CATSTDEGGEYEQYF. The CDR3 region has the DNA TGTGCCACCAGTACTGACGAAGGCGGTGAGTACGAGCAGTACTTC.

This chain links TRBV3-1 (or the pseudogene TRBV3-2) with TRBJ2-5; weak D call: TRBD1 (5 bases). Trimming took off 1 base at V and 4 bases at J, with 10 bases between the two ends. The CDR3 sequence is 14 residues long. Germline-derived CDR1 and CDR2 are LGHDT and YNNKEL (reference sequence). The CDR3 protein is CASSQVVGAETQYF. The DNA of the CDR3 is TGTGCCAGCAGCCAAGTGGTAGGGGCAGAGACCCAGTACTTC.

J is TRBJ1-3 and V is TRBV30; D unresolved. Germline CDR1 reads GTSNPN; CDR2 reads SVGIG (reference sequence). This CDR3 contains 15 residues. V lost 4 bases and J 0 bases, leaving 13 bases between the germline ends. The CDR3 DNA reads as TGTGCCTGGACACAGAACGCTTTCTCTGGAAACACCATATATTTT. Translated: CAWTQNAFSGNTIYF.

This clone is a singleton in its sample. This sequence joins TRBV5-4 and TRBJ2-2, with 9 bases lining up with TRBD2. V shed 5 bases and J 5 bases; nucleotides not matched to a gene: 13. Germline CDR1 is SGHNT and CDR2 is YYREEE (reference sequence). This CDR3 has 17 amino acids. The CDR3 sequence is CASSPMVAGVGTGELFF. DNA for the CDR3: TGTGCCAGCAGTCCTATGGTAGCGGGAGTGGGGACCGGGGAGCTGTTTTTT.

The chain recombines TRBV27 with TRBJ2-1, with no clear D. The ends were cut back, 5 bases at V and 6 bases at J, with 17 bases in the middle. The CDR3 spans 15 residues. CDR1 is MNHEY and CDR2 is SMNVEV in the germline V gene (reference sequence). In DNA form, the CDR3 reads TGTGCCAGCAGTCCACGCTGGACCGCACCCAATGAGCAGTTCTTC. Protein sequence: CASSPRWTAPNEQFF.

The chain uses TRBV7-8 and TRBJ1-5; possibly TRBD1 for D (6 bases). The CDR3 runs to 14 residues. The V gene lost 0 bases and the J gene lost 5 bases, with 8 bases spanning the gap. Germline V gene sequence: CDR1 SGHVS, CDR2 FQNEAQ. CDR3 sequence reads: CASSLANRDQPQHF. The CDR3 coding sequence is TGTGCCAGCAGCTTAGCAAACAGGGATCAGCCCCAGCATTTT. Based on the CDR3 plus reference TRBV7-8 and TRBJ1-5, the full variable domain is GAGVSQSPRYKVAKRGQDVALRCDPISGHVSLFWYQQALGQGPEFLTYFQNEAQLDKSGLPSDRFFAERPEGSVSTLKIQRTQQEDSAVYLCASSLANRDQPQHFGDGTRLSIL.

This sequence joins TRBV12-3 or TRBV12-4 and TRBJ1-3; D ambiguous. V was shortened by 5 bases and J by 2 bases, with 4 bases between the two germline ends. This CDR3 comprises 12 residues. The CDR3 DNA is TGTGCCAGCAGTAGTACTGGAAACACCATATATTTT. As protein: CASSSTGNTIYF.

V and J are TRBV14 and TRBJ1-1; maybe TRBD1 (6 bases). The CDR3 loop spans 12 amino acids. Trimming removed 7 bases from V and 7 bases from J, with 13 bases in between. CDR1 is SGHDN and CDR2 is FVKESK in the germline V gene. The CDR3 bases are TGTGCCAGCAACCTACAGGGATTTGAAGCTTTCTTT. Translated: CASNLQGFEAFF.

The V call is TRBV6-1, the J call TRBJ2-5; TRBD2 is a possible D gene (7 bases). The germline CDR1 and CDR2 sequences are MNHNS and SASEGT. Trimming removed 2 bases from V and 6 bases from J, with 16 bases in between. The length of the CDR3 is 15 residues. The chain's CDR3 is CASSEQTGGAKTQYF. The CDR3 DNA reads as TGTGCCAGCAGTGAACAGACGGGGGGCGCGAAGACCCAGTACTTC.